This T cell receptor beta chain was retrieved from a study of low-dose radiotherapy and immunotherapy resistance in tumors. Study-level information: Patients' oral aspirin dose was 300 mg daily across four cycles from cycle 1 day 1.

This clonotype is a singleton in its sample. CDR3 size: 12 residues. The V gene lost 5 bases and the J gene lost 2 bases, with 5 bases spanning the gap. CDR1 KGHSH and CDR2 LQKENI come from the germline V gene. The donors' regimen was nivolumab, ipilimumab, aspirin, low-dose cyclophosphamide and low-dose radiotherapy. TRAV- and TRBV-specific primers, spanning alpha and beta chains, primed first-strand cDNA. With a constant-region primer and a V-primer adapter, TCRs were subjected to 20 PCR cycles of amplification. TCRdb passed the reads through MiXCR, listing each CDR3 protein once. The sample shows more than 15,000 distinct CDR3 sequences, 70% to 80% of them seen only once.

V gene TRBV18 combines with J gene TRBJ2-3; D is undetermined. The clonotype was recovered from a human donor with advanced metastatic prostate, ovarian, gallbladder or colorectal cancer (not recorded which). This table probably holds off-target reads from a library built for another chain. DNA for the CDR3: TGTGCCAGCTCATTGGTCACAGATACGCAGTATTTT. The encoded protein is CASSLVTDTQYF.